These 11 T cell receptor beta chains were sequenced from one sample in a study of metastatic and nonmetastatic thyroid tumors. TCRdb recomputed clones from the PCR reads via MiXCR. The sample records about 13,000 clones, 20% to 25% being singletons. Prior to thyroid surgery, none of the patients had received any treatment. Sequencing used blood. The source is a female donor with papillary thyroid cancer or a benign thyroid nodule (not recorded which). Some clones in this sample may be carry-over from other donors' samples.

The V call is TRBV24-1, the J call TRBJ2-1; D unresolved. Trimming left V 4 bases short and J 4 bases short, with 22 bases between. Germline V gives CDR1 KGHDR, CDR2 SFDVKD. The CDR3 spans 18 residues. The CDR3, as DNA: TGTGCCACCAGTGACACCGCATCTGGCAGGAGCTCATACAATGAGCAGTTCTTC. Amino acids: CATSDTASGRSSYNEQFF.

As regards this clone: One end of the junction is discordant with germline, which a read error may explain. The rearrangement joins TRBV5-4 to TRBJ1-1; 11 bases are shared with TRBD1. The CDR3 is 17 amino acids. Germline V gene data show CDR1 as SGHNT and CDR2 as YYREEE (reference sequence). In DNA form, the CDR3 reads TGTGCCAGCAGCTTAAGAAGGACAGGGGGCATTGACACTGAGGCTTTCTTT. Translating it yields CASSLRRTGGIDTEAFF.

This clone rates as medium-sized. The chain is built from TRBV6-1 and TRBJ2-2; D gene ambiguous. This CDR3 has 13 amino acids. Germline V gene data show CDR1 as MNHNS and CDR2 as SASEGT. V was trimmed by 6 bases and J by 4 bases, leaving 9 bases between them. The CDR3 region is CASRPRGTGELFF. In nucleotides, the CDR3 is TGTGCCAGCAGGCCACGAGGCACCGGGGAGCTGTTTTTT.

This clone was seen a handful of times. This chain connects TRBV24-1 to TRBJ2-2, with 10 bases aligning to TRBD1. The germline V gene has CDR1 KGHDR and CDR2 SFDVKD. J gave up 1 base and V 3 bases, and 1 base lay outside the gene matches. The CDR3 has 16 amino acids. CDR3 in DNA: TGTGCCACCAGTGATGACAGGGGGCAGAACACCGGGGAGCTGTTTTTT. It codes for CATSDDRGQNTGELFF.

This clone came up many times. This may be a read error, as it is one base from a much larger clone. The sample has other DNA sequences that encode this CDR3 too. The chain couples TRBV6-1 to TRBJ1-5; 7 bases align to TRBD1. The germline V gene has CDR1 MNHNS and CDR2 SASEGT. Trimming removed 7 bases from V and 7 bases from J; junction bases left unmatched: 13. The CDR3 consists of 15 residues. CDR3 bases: TGTGCCAGCAACTACTGGGGGACAGCTTACCAGCCCCAGCATTTT. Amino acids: CASNYWGTAYQPQHF.

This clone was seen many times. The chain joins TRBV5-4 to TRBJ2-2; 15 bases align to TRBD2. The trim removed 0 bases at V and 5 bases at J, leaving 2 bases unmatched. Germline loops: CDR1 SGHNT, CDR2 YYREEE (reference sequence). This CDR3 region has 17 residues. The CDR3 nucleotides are TGTGCCAGCAGCTTGGGCGGACTAGCGGGAGGGACCGGGGAGCTGTTTTTT. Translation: CASSLGGLAGGTGELFF.

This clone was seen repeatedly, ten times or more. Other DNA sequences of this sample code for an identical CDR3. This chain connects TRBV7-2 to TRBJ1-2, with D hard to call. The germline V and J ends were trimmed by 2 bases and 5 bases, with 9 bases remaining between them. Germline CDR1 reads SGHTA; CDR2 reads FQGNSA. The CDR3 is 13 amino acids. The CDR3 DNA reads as TGTGCCAGCAGCTTAAGCTCCGCATATGGCTACACCTTC. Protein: CASSLSSAYGYTF. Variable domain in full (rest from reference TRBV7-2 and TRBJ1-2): GAGVSQSPSNKVTEKGKDVELRCDPISGHTALYWYRQSLGQGLEFLIYFQGNSAPDKSGLPSDRFSAERTGGSVSTLTIQRTQQEDSAVYLCASSLSSAYGYTFGSGTRLTVV.

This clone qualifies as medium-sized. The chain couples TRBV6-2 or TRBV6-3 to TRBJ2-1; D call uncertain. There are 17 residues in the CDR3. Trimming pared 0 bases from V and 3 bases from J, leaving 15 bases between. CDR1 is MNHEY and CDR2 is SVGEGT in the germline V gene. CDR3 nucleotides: TGTGCCAGCAGTTACTCCCCTGAGTGGGGAATCTACAATGAGCAGTTCTTC. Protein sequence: CASSYSPEWGIYNEQFF.

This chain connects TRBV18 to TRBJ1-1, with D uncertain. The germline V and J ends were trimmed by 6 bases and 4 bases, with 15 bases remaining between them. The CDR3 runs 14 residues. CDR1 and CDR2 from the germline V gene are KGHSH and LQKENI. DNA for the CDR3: TGTGCCAGCTCTCCTCCCCAACCGGGCACTGAAGCTTTCTTT. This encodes CASSPPQPGTEAFF.

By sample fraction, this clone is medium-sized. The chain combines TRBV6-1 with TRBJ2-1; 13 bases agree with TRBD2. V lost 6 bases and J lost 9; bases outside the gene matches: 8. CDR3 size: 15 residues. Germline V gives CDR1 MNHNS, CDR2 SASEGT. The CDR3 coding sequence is TGTGCCAGCAGCCTAACTAGCGGGGGGGCCTTTGAGCAGTTCTTC. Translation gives CASSLTSGGAFEQFF.

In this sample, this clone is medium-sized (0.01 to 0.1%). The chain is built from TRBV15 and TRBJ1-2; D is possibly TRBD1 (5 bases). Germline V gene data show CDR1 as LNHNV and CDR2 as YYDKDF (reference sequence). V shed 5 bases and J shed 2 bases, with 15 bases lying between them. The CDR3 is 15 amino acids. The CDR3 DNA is TGTGCCACCAGCGTAAAAGACAGAGCGAACTATGGCTACACCTTC. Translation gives CATSVKDRANYGYTF. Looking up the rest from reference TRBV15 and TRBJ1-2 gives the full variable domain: DAMVIQNPRYQVTQFGKPVTLSCSQTLNHNVMYWYQQKSSQAPKLLFHYYDKDFNNEADTPDNFQSRRPNTSFCFLDIRSPGLGDTAMYLCATSVKDRANYGYTFGSGTRLTVV.